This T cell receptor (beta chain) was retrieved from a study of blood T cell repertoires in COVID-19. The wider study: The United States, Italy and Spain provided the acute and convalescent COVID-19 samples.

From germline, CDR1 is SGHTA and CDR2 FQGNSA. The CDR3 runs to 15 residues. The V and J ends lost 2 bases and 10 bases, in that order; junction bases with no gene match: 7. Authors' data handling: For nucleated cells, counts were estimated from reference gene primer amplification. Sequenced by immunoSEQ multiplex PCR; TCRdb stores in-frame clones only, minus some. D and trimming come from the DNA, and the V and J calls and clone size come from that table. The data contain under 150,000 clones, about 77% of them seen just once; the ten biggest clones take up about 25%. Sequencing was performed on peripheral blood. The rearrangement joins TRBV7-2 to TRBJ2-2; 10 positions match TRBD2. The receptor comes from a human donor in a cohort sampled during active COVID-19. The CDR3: CASSLTSGAPKELFF. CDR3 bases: TGTGCCAGCAGCTTAACTAGCGGGGCACCGAAGGAGCTGTTTTTT.